The rows below give T cell receptor beta chains drawn from one sample of a study of CD4 T cells in relation to SARS-CoV-2 and coronaviruses. For these TCRs, the target antigens are not known. The table came from immunoSEQ multiplex PCR; TCRdb's copy has only in-frame clones and leaves some out. Altogether roughly 25,000 clones are present, roughly 80% being singletons, with the ten largest covering roughly 18%. Sequenced sample: CD4+ T cells from PBMCs, cultured in vitro. Receptor source: a human donor in good health. Each CDR3 is given with its conserved first and last residue. The D gene is left open where the match is weak. The size entry is marked missing in some rows and otherwise reads once, few, many or a size class.

J	V	size	D	CDR3	DNA
TRBJ2-3	TRBV5-6	once	.	CASSLTDTQYF	TGTGCCAGCAGCTTGACAGATACGCAGTATTTT
TRBJ1-2	TRBV28	few	TRBD1	CASSPGQGVYGNYGYTF	TGTGCCAGCAGCCCCGGACAGGGGGTGTATGGTAACTATGGCTACACCTTC
TRBJ2-7	TRBV19	.	TRBD1	CASSGTGGSYEQYF	TGTGCCAGTTCCGGGACAGGGGGCTCCTACGAGCAGTACTTC
TRBJ2-5	TRBV19	.	.	CASSRIHGVRETQYF	TGTGCCAGTAGCCGGATTCACGGAGTTCGGGAGACCCAGTACTTC
TRBJ2-7	TRBV6-5	.	TRBD2	CASTYGGEQYF	TGTGCCAGCACATACGGGGGGGAGCAGTACTTC
TRBJ1-1	TRBV5-1	once	TRBD1	CASQAGGLRDTEAFF	TGCGCCAGCCAGGCAGGGGGATTACGAGACACTGAAGCTTTCTTT
TRBJ1-1	TRBV19	.	.	CASSIVGTFNTEAFF	TGTGCCAGTAGTATTGTAGGGACGTTTAACACTGAAGCTTTCTTT
TRBJ2-7	TRBV10-3	.	.	CAMGPPSSYEQYF	TGTGCCATGGGGCCCCCTAGCTCCTACGAGCAGTACTTC
TRBJ2-2	TRBV9	.	.	CASSVGLVPGELFF	TGTGCCAGCAGCGTAGGTCTGGTCCCCGGGGAGCTGTTTTTT
TRBJ1-6	TRBV5-1	.	TRBD1	CASSLTGQVGSPLHF	TGCGCCAGCAGCTTGACGGGACAGGTGGGTTCACCCCTCCACTTT
TRBJ2-3	TRBV7-2	.	TRBD2	CASSSSSGGTDTQYF	TGTGCCAGCAGCTCCTCTAGCGGGGGGACAGATACGCAGTATTTT
TRBJ1-1	TRBV7-2	.	TRBD1	CASSLGFQGGTYTEAFF	TGTGCCAGCAGCTTAGGTTTTCAGGGGGGGACTTATACTGAAGCTTTCTTT
TRBJ1-1	TRBV18	.	.	CASSQVNTEAFF	TGTGCCAGCTCACAGGTGAACACTGAAGCTTTCTTT
TRBJ2-6	TRBV18	.	TRBD1	CASSPGQFSGANVLTF	TGTGCCAGCTCACCGGGACAGTTCTCTGGGGCCAACGTCCTGACTTTC
TRBJ2-5	TRBV3-1/TRBV3-2	.	.	CASSPAGHQETQYF	TGTGCCAGCAGCCCGGCCGGACACCAAGAGACCCAGTACTTC
TRBJ1-1	TRBV7-9	.	.	CASSLQTHTEAFF	TGTGCCAGCAGCTTACAAACCCACACTGAAGCTTTCTTT
TRBJ1-2	TRBV10-3	.	TRBD1	CAISGDRDTYGYTF	TGTGCCATCAGTGGGGACAGGGACACCTATGGCTACACCTTC
TRBJ2-5	TRBV5-1	.	TRBD1	CASSSGGTGGRETQYF	TGCGCCAGCAGCTCGGGTGGGACAGGGGGTAGAGAGACCCAGTACTTC
TRBJ2-1	TRBV30	.	.	CAWSLEGYEQFF	TGTGCCTGGAGCCTAGAGGGGTATGAGCAGTTCTTC
TRBJ1-4	TRBV6-6	.	.	CASRTRDISEKLFF	TGTGCCAGCAGGACCCGGGACATTTCTGAAAAACTGTTTTTT
TRBJ2-2	TRBV21-1	.	.	CASSKGRGESGELFF	TGTGCCAGCAGCAAAGGGCGGGGGGAGAGCGGGGAGCTGTTTTTT
TRBJ2-1	TRBV21-1	once	.	CASSKKSKGETPSNNEQFF	TGTGCCAGCAGCAAAAAATCAAAGGGGGAGACTCCCTCCAACAATGAGCAGTTCTTC
TRBJ2-7	TRBV7-2	.	TRBD2	CASSLGDYTQYF	TGTGCCAGCAGCTTAGGGGACTACACGCAGTACTTC
TRBJ2-6	TRBV6-6	few	.	CASSYPGTGANVLTF	TGTGCCAGCAGTTATCCAGGGACTGGGGCCAACGTCCTGACTTTC
TRBJ2-7	TRBV19	.	.	CASSSWPSSYEQYF	TGTGCCAGTAGTTCTTGGCCAAGCTCCTACGAGCAGTACTTC
TRBJ2-1	TRBV5-1	.	.	CASSLEAKGLDEQFF	TGCGCCAGCAGCTTGGAGGCTAAGGGGTTGGATGAGCAGTTCTTC
TRBJ1-2	TRBV5-4	.	TRBD1	CASRRTGANGYTF	TGTGCCAGCAGGCGGACAGGGGCCAATGGCTACACCTTC
TRBJ2-2	TRBV5-1	.	.	CASSLLPGSTGELFF	TGCGCCAGCAGCTTACTCCCGGGATCCACCGGGGAGCTGTTTTTT
TRBJ2-1	TRBV12-3/TRBV12-4	.	TRBD1	CASSPGTGVTLF	TGTGCCAGCAGTCCCGGGACAGGGGTAACCCTCTTC
TRBJ2-2	TRBV5-1	.	TRBD1	CASSGGRGTGELFF	TGCGCCAGCTCAGGGGGCAGGGGCACCGGGGAGCTGTTTTTT
TRBJ1-5	TRBV19	.	.	CASSIRRGSNQPQHF	TGTGCCAGTAGTATCCGACGAGGTAGCAATCAGCCCCAGCATTTT
TRBJ1-2	TRBV19	.	.	CASSGGVWANYGYTF	TGTGCCAGTAGTGGGGGAGTGTGGGCTAACTATGGCTACACCTTC
TRBJ1-2	TRBV5-4	.	TRBD1	CASSFQGEDYGYTF	TGTGCCAGCAGCTTCCAGGGGGAGGACTATGGCTACACCTTC
TRBJ2-4	TRBV6-5	.	.	CASSYSLLAKNIQYF	TGTGCCAGCAGTTACTCGTTACTAGCCAAAAACATTCAGTACTTC
TRBJ2-4	TRBV29-1	.	.	CSGRGGNVGNIQYF	TGCAGCGGTAGGGGGGGGAATGTTGGAAACATTCAGTACTTC
TRBJ1-3	TRBV7-2	.	.	CASSLLHLSGNTIYF	TGTGCCAGCAGCTTATTACACCTCTCTGGAAACACCATATATTTT
TRBJ2-5	TRBV5-1	.	.	CASSLRVVGETQYF	TGCGCCAGCAGCCTCAGGGTAGTCGGGGAGACCCAGTACTTC
TRBJ2-7	TRBV3-1/TRBV3-2	once	TRBD2	CASSQTSGANSYEQYF	TGTGCCAGCAGCCAAACTAGCGGGGCGAACTCCTACGAGCAGTACTTC
TRBJ2-7	TRBV13	.	TRBD1	CASSLAVLAGTAYEQYF	TGTGCCAGCAGCTTAGCCGTCTTGGCCGGGACAGCCTACGAGCAGTACTTC
TRBJ2-2	TRBV6-5	.	TRBD2	CASTLAVDTGELFF	TGTGCCAGCACTCTAGCGGTTGACACCGGGGAGCTGTTTTTT
TRBJ2-6	TRBV9	.	.	CASSVPRSSGANVLTF	TGTGCCAGCAGCGTACCCAGGTCCTCTGGGGCCAACGTCCTGACTTTC
TRBJ2-2	TRBV2	.	.	CASVGQTNTGELFF	TGTGCCAGCGTCGGACAGACGAACACCGGGGAGCTGTTTTTT
TRBJ2-7	TRBV20-1	.	TRBD1	CSASNRDRASYEQYF	TGCAGTGCTAGTAATCGGGACAGGGCCTCCTACGAGCAGTACTTC
TRBJ2-5	TRBV18	.	.	CASSPPPGGETQYF	TGTGCCAGCTCACCACCGCCAGGGGGGGAGACCCAGTACTTC
TRBJ2-7	TRBV7-9	.	TRBD2	CASSPRSWGGRNYEQYF	TGTGCCAGCAGCCCTAGGAGCTGGGGGGGACGGAACTACGAGCAGTACTTC
TRBJ2-1	TRBV19	.	TRBD2	CASSPMAGGPRNEQFF	TGTGCCAGTAGCCCCATGGCGGGAGGGCCCAGGAATGAGCAGTTCTTC
TRBJ1-2	TRBV5-1	.	TRBD1	CASSLGSGQVVGYTF	TGCGCCAGCAGCTTGGGGTCGGGACAGGTCGTTGGCTACACCTTC
TRBJ2-1	TRBV30	few	.	CAWTGLHLGEQFF	TGTGCCTGGACGGGCCTACACTTGGGAGAGCAGTTCTTC
TRBJ2-3	TRBV3-1/TRBV3-2	.	.	CASSQDGRRCTDTQYF	TGTGCCAGCAGCCAAGATGGGCGGCGGTGCACAGATACGCAGTATTTT
TRBJ1-2	TRBV3-1/TRBV3-2	.	.	CASSGGGGAGGYTF	TGTGCCAGCAGCGGCGGTGGGGGGGCGGGTGGCTACACCTTC
TRBJ2-7	TRBV11-2	.	.	CASSPRYEQYF	TGTGCCAGCAGCCCCAGGTACGAGCAGTACTTC
TRBJ2-7	TRBV5-6	.	.	CASSLAGLEQYF	TGTGCCAGCAGCTTGGCCGGATTGGAGCAGTACTTC
TRBJ2-1	TRBV5-6	.	TRBD2	CASSSSGRGMNEQFF	TGTGCCAGCAGCTCTAGCGGGAGAGGAATGAATGAGCAGTTCTTC
TRBJ2-1	TRBV4-1	once	TRBD2	CASSRGPGTSGVNEQFF	TGCGCCAGCAGCCGAGGCCCCGGGACTAGCGGGGTAAATGAGCAGTTCTTC
TRBJ2-2	TRBV4-3	few	.	CASSQVTGNTGELFF	TGCGCCAGCAGCCAAGTGACAGGGAACACCGGGGAGCTGTTTTTT